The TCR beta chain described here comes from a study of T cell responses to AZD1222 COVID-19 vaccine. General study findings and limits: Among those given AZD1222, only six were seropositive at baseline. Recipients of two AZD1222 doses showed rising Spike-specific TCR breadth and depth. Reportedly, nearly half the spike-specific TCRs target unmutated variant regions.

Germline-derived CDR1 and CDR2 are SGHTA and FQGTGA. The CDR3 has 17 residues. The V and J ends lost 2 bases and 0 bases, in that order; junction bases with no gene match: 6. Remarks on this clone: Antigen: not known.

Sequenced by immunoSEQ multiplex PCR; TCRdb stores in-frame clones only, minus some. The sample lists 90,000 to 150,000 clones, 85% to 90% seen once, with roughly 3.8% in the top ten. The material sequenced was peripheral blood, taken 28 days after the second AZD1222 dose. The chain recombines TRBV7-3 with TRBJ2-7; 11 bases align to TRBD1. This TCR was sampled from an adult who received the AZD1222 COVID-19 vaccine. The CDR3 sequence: CASSLGTGGVNSYEQYF. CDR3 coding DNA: TGTGCCAGCAGCTTAGGGACAGGGGGTGTCAACTCCTACGAGCAGTACTTC.